This is a list of T cell receptor beta chains from one sample in a study of blood T cell repertoires in COVID-19. Some clones are missing from TCRdb's copy, which holds only in-frame ones; the method was immunoSEQ multiplex PCR. This table has some 120,000 clones, more than 70% appearing once. The sequencing input was peripheral blood. The receptors originated from a woman aged 55-70 years with acute or convalescent COVID-19. CDR3s include the opening cysteine and the closing phenylalanine or tryptophan. The D gene is left open where the match is weak. The size entry is marked missing in some rows and otherwise reads once, few, many or a size class.

CDR3	DNA	size	V	J	D
CASSPDRVNTEAFF	TGTGCCAGCAGCCCGGACAGGGTGAACACTGAAGCTTTCTTT	-	TRBV6-4	TRBJ1-1	TRBD1
CASSRDNEKLFF	TGTGCCAGCAGCCGGGACAACGAAAAACTGTTTTTT	-	TRBV28	TRBJ1-4	-
CASREGQLGNQPQHF	TGTGCCAGCAGAGAGGGACAGCTAGGCAATCAGCCCCAGCATTTT	-	TRBV6-5	TRBJ1-5	TRBD1
CASSIGLQKNTEAFF	TGTGCCAGTAGTATAGGACTACAGAAGAACACTGAAGCTTTCTTT	-	TRBV19	TRBJ1-1	-
CASRTSGRAGELFF	TGTGCCAGCAGGACTAGCGGGAGGGCCGGGGAGCTGTTTTTT	-	TRBV25-1	TRBJ2-2	TRBD2
CASSTSPEVYGYTF	TGTGCCAGCAGTACATCTCCAGAAGTCTATGGCTACACCTTC	-	TRBV27	TRBJ1-2	-
CASGSRGAVAFF	TGTGCCAGCGGATCCAGGGGGGCTGTAGCTTTCTTT	few	TRBV6-5	TRBJ1-1	TRBD1
CASSLRQGARETQYF	TGTGCCAGCAGCTTGCGCCAGGGGGCGCGTGAGACCCAGTACTTC	few	TRBV5-8	TRBJ2-5	TRBD1
CASSLGTVAFF	TGTGCCAGCAGTTTGGGGACTGTAGCTTTCTTT	-	TRBV12-3/TRBV12-4	TRBJ1-1	-
CASSLVHSLANSPLHF	TGTGCCAGCAGCTTAGTTCACAGCCTAGCTAATTCACCCCTCCACTTT	-	TRBV7-8	TRBJ1-6	-
CAWSAVDRDNQPQHF	TGTGCCTGGAGTGCAGTCGACAGGGACAATCAGCCCCAGCATTTT	few	TRBV30	TRBJ1-5	TRBD1
CASSPQGVTYGYTF	TGTGCCAGTAGTCCGCAGGGGGTTACCTATGGCTACACCTTC	-	TRBV19	TRBJ1-2	TRBD1
CASSYVGGRINNEQFF	TGTGCCAGCAGCTATGTGGGCGGGAGAATCAACAATGAGCAGTTCTTC	-	TRBV7-3	TRBJ2-1	TRBD2
CASSTRLAGGPFNEQFF	TGTGCCAGCAGCACAAGGCTAGCGGGAGGTCCGTTCAATGAGCAGTTCTTC	-	TRBV7-9	TRBJ2-1	TRBD2
CASSRSSGHPNTGELFF	TGTGCCAGTAGCCGCTCAAGCGGCCATCCGAACACCGGGGAGCTGTTTTTT	-	TRBV19	TRBJ2-2	-
CASSTGQGGNEQFF	TGTGCCAGTAGTACGGGCCAGGGAGGTAATGAGCAGTTCTTC	-	TRBV19	TRBJ2-1	-
CASSLRRNYGYTF	TGTGCCAGCAGTTTAAGGCGGAACTATGGCTACACCTTC	-	TRBV27	TRBJ1-2	-
CASSGGEGRGYTF	TGCGCCAGCTCAGGGGGCGAGGGGCGAGGCTACACCTTC	once	TRBV5-1	TRBJ1-2	TRBD1
CASSVPGTDTQYF	TGTGCCAGCAGCGTACCTGGCACAGATACGCAGTATTTT	-	TRBV9	TRBJ2-3	-
CASSQDGGFSGPGTGELFF	TGTGCCAGCAGCCAAGATGGGGGATTTAGCGGCCCAGGTACCGGGGAGCTGTTTTTT	-	TRBV14	TRBJ2-2	-
CASSVGPGGSNSPLHF	TGTGCCAGCAGCGTAGGTCCAGGGGGAAGTAATTCACCCCTCCACTTT	-	TRBV9	TRBJ1-6	TRBD1
CASSPLPRQGTSSYNSPLHF	TGTGCCAGCTCACCACTCCCCCGACAGGGGACGAGCTCCTATAATTCACCCCTCCACTTT	-	TRBV18	TRBJ1-6	TRBD1
CASTTTEEETQYF	TGCGCCAGCACAACGACCGAGGAAGAGACCCAGTACTTC	-	TRBV5-1	TRBJ2-5	-
CASIGSAGPNEKLFF	TGTGCCAGTATCGGGAGTGCCGGCCCCAATGAAAAACTGTTTTTT	-	TRBV19	TRBJ1-4	-
CASSPMGGRFGNTIYF	TGTGCCAGCAGCCCAATGGGGGGGAGATTTGGAAACACCATATATTTT	-	TRBV28	TRBJ1-3	-
CASSKPQGDMDSGANVLTF	TGTGCCAGCAGCAAACCCCAAGGAGATATGGATTCTGGGGCCAACGTCCTGACTTTC	once	TRBV21-1	TRBJ2-6	-
CASSPDFNTEAFF	TGCGCCAGCAGCCCCGACTTTAACACTGAAGCTTTCTTT	-	TRBV10-1	TRBJ1-1	-
CASSFSSEAFF	TGTGCCAGCAGTTTTTCGTCTGAAGCTTTCTTT	-	TRBV12-3/TRBV12-4	TRBJ1-1	-
CASSLGTDTNSPLHF	TGCGCCAGCAGCTTAGGCACGGACACGAATTCACCCCTCCACTTT	-	TRBV5-1	TRBJ1-6	-
CASSFSRQGDYTF	TGTGCCAGCAGTTTCTCTAGACAGGGAGACTACACCTTC	-	TRBV12-3/TRBV12-4	TRBJ1-2	TRBD1
CASTGVGGTDTQYF	TGCGCCAGCACAGGGGTTGGGGGCACAGATACGCAGTATTTT	-	TRBV5-1	TRBJ2-3	-
CATLSGRAGDTQYF	TGTGCCACCCTGAGCGGGAGGGCCGGAGATACGCAGTATTTT	-	TRBV24-1	TRBJ2-3	TRBD2
CASNVGAGRGTDTQYF	TGCGCCAGCAACGTCGGGGCGGGACGTGGGACAGATACGCAGTATTTT	-	TRBV5-1	TRBJ2-3	-
CASSYAQGGYTF	TGTGCCAGCAGTTACGCCCAGGGGGGCTACACCTTC	-	TRBV6-5	TRBJ1-2	-
CASSEGSYNEQFF	TGCGCCAGCAGCGAGGGATCCTACAATGAGCAGTTCTTC	-	TRBV5-1	TRBJ2-1	-
CSDSGVCRDTF	TGCAGTGACTCAGGGGTCTGCCGCGACACCTTC	few	TRBV20-1	TRBJ1-2	-
CASSEFGSTDTQYF	TGTGCCAGCAGTGAATTCGGTAGCACAGATACGCAGTATTTT	-	TRBV6-1	TRBJ2-3	-
CASSFRGPGSYTF	TGTGCCAGCAGCTTCAGGGGTCCCGGCAGCTACACCTTC	many	TRBV6-5	TRBJ1-2	-
CASRSLAGGTSYEQYF	TGTGCCAGCAGATCACTAGCGGGAGGGACGTCCTACGAGCAGTACTTC	once	TRBV28	TRBJ2-7	TRBD2
CASSEPTGTPPYEQYF	TGTGCCAGCAGCGAACCCACCGGGACACCACCCTACGAGCAGTACTTC	-	TRBV7-3	TRBJ2-7	-
CASSLAGASYEQYF	TGTGCCAGCAGTTTGGCGGGTGCCTCCTACGAGCAGTACTTC	-	TRBV6-5	TRBJ2-7	-
CAISVIGGDTEAFF	TGTGCCATCAGTGTAATAGGGGGGGACACTGAAGCTTTCTTT	-	TRBV10-3	TRBJ1-1	-
CASRGQVQIYEQYF	TGTGCCAGCAGGGGACAGGTCCAGATCTACGAGCAGTACTTC	few	TRBV6-6	TRBJ2-7	TRBD1
CASSPGTGSNIQYF	TGTGCCAGCAGTCCCGGGACAGGGTCGAACATTCAGTACTTC	-	TRBV7-3	TRBJ2-4	TRBD1